This T cell receptor beta chain comes out of a study of monozygotic twins with inflammatory bowel disease. Blood samples, whole and unsorted for T cells, yielded the isolated total RNA. Worth noting for this clonotype: What it binds is not known.

TCRdb re-called the 5' RACE reads and gives one entry per CDR3 protein, without DNA. Its table lists 120,000 to 150,000 distinct CDR3 sequences. Study-wide points: What may have added variability to patient repertoires is that immunosuppressive treatments differed. The data gave no support to a single strong IBD-associated signal or clonotype.

The TCR originated in a human donor with ulcerative colitis or Crohn's disease, or a healthy co-twin of an affected twin (not recorded which). Sequenced: blood.

This CDR3 reads CASSSTGTGGRNEQFF. This rearrangement joins TRBV7-3 to TRBJ2-1; TCRdb designates TRBD1, a call that cannot be tested without DNA. Germline CDR1 is SGHTA and CDR2 is FQGTGA. This CDR3 spans 16 amino acids.